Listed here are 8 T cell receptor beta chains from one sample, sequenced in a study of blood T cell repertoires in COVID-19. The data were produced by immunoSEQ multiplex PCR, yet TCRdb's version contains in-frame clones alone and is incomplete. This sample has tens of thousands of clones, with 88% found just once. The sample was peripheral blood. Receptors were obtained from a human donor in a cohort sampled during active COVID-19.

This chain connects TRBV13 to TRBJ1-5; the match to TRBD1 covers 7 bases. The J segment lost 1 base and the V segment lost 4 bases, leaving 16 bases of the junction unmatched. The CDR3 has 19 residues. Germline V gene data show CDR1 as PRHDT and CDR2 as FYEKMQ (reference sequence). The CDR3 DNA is TGTGCCAGCAGCTACGGCCCAACCCAGGGGGACGGGAGCAATCAGCCCCAGCATTTT. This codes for CASSYGPTQGDGSNQPQHF. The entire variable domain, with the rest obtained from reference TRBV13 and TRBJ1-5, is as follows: AAGVIQSPRHLIKEKRETATLKCYPIPRHDTVYWYQQGPGQDPQFLISFYEKMQSDKGSIPDRFSAQQFSDYHSELNMSSLELGDSALYFCASSYGPTQGDGSNQPQHFGDGTRLSIL.

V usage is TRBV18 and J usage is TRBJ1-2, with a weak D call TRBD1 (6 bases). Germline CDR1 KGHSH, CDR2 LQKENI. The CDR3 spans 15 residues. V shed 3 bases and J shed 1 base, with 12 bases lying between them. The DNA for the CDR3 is TGTGCCAGCTCACCCAAAGACAGGAGTAACTATGGCTACACCTTC. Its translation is CASSPKDRSNYGYTF.

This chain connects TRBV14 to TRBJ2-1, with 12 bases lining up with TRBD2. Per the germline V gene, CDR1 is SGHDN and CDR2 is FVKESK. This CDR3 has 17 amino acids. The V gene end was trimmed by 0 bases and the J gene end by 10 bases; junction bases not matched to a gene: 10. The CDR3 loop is CASSQEVSGLAGTEQFF. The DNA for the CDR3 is TGTGCCAGCAGCCAAGAGGTGTCTGGACTAGCGGGAACAGAGCAGTTCTTC. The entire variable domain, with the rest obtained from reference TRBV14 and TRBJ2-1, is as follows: EAGVTQFPSHSVIEKGQTVTLRCDPISGHDNLYWYRRVMGKEIKFLLHFVKESKQDESGMPNNRFLAERTGGTYSTLKVQPAELEDSGVYFCASSQEVSGLAGTEQFFGPGTRLTVL.

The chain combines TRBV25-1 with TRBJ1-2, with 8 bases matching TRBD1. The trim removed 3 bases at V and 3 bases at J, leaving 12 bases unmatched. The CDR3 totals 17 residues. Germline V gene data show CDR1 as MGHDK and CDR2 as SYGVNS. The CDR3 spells CASSDPSPGRGHYGYTF. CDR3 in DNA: TGTGCCAGCAGTGACCCCTCCCCTGGCAGGGGGCACTATGGCTACACCTTC.

CDR3: CASSQESGGYNEQFF. CDR3 sequence (DNA): TGCGCCAGCAGCCAAGAGAGCGGGGGGTACAATGAGCAGTTCTTC. The chain joins TRBV4-3 to TRBJ2-1; 9 nucleotides match TRBD2. The CDR3 covers 15 residues. The V and J ends lost 0 bases and 4 bases, in that order; junction bases with no gene match: 1. CDR1 LGHNA and CDR2 YSLEER come from the germline V gene.

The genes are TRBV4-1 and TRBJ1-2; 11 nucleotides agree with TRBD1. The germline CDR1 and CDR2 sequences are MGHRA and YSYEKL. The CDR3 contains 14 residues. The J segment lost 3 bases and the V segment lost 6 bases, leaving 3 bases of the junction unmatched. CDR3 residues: CASRGTGGDYGYTF. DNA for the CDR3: TGCGCCAGCAGGGGGACAGGGGGTGACTATGGCTACACCTTC.

CDR3 nucleotides: TGTGCCAGCAGTTTATTTTCTGGGCAGATAAATGAAAAACTGTTTTTT. As protein: CASSLFSGQINEKLFF. The chain combines TRBV28 with TRBJ1-4; D unclear. The CDR3 spans 16 residues. Trimming took 1 base from V and 5 from J, leaving 14 bases between them. The germline CDR1 and CDR2 sequences are MDHEN and SYDVKM. Full variable domain (missing parts from reference TRBV28 and TRBJ1-4): DVKVTQSSRYLVKRTGEKVFLECVQDMDHENMFWYRQDPGLGLRLIYFSYDVKMKEKGDIPEGYSVSREKKERFSLILESASTNQTSMYLCASSLFSGQINEKLFFGSGTQLSVL.

The CDR3 coding sequence is TGTGCCAGCAGTAAACTAGCGGGGATGGGTAATGAGCAGTTCTTC. This encodes CASSKLAGMGNEQFF. J is TRBJ2-1 and V is TRBV27, with 10 positions matching TRBD2. The CDR3 loop spans 15 amino acids. The germline V gene has CDR1 MNHEY and CDR2 SMNVEV (reference sequence). J gave up 7 bases and V 5 bases, and 8 bases lay outside the gene matches.